The 10 T cell receptor beta chains presented below share a single source sample, sequenced in a study of cytomegalovirus exposure and HLA in healthy donors. The PCR was carried out with 60 Vbeta primers and 13 Jbeta primers. The data were produced by immunoSEQ multiplex PCR, yet TCRdb's version contains in-frame clones alone and is incomplete. The sample holds some 250,000 clones, roughly 82% seen once. Input material: PBMCs. These receptor sequences come from a woman in her thirties or forties in good health and CMV-seropositive.

The V and J genes are TRBV19 and TRBJ2-7; D is perhaps TRBD2 (5 bases). With 5 bases removed from V and 3 bases from J, the gap between germline ends came to 17 bases. Germline values: CDR1 LNHDA, CDR2 SQIVND (reference sequence). The CDR3 has 15 amino acids. CDR3 bases: TGTGCCAGTAGTGCGGGCCCCAGATCCTTCTACGAGCAGTACTTC. The encoded protein is CASSAGPRSFYEQYF.

The table lists this clone with a few counts. The V call is TRBV5-1, the J call TRBJ2-1, with 12 bases aligning to TRBD2. Germline CDR1 is SGHRS and CDR2 is YFSETQ. The CDR3 has 14 residues. Unmatched junction bases numbered 3, after V lost 6 bases and J lost 5 bases. The CDR3 nucleotides are TGCGCCAGCATGAGGACTAGCGGGAACAATGAGCAGTTCTTC. This sequence encodes CASMRTSGNNEQFF.

V usage is TRBV19 and J usage is TRBJ2-7; the D gene is possibly TRBD1 (6 bases). CDR1 is LNHDA, CDR2 SQIVND, per germline (reference sequence). V gave up 1 base and J gave up 2 bases, with 9 bases separating them. There are 14 residues in the CDR3. For the CDR3, the DNA is TGTGCCAGTAGTATAGGGGACACCGCCTACGAGCAGTACTTC. It is translated as CASSIGDTAYEQYF.

The rearrangement joins TRBV14 to TRBJ2-3; 7 nucleotides match TRBD2. The J segment lost 2 bases and the V segment lost 0 bases, leaving 8 bases of the junction unmatched. CDR1 is SGHDN, CDR2 FVKESK, per germline. This CDR3 region has 17 residues. The CDR3 DNA is TGTGCCAGCAGCCAAGATCGGGCTAGCGGACCCACAGATACGCAGTATTTT. Translated, it gives CASSQDRASGPTDTQYF. The variable domain in full, with the rest retrieved from reference TRBV14 and TRBJ2-3, is EAGVTQFPSHSVIEKGQTVTLRCDPISGHDNLYWYRRVMGKEIKFLLHFVKESKQDESGMPNNRFLAERTGGTYSTLKVQPAELEDSGVYFCASSQDRASGPTDTQYFGPGTRLTVL.

Note on this clone: One end of the junction is discordant with germline, which a read error may explain. V is TRBV7-9 and J is TRBJ1-4; 10 nucleotides agree with TRBD1. The CDR3 length is 15 residues. The germline gives CDR1 SEHNR, CDR2 FQNEAQ (reference sequence). The CDR3 bases are TGTTCCAGCAGCCCCATGGGACAGGGGAATGAAAAACTGTTTTTT. Amino acids: CSSSPMGQGNEKLFF.

The chain joins TRBV7-2 to TRBJ2-3; 9 nucleotides match TRBD2. Germline V lookup: CDR1 SGHTA, CDR2 FQGNSA. The CDR3 totals 18 residues. The V segment lost 5 bases and the J segment 4 bases; nucleotides outside the gene matches: 16. The CDR3 DNA reads TGTGCCAGCAGCCTTTTAGCCCGAGCGGGAGGACGCGCAGATACGCAGTATTTT. This codes for CASSLLARAGGRADTQYF.

V gene TRBV29-1 combines with J gene TRBJ2-1; D is ambiguous. Germline V gene lookup returns CDR1 SQVTM and CDR2 ANQGSEA. V gave up 2 bases and J gave up 7 bases, with 21 bases separating them. CDR3 length equals 16 residues. This CDR3 reads CSVEFSGPQVQNEQFF. CDR3 sequence (DNA): TGCAGCGTTGAATTCTCTGGCCCCCAGGTCCAAAATGAGCAGTTCTTC.

This clone was found a few times. This chain uses TRBV10-3 with TRBJ2-7; D perhaps matches TRBD1 (5 bases). Germline loops: CDR1 ENHRY, CDR2 SYGVKD. Trimming took off 6 bases at V and 4 bases at J, with 7 bases between the two ends. The CDR3 has 11 amino acids. The CDR3 sequence is CAIRTAYEQYF. CDR3 DNA: TGTGCCATCAGGACAGCGTACGAGCAGTACTTC.

This sequence joins TRBV19 and TRBJ1-5; 9 bases agree with TRBD1. CDR1 LNHDA and CDR2 SQIVND come from the germline V gene (reference sequence). Trimming at V came to 2 bases and at J to 4 bases, leaving 3 bases not matched to a gene. There are 15 residues in the CDR3. The CDR3 DNA follows: TGTGCCAGTAGTATATGGGGACAGGGAAATCAGCCCCAGCATTTT. Residues: CASSIWGQGNQPQHF.

This clone was counted a single time. The V gene is TRBV5-6, the J gene TRBJ2-1, with a tentative D call TRBD2 (5 bases). The CDR3 loop spans 14 amino acids. Germline assignment: CDR1 SGHDT and CDR2 YYEEEE. The V gene lost 1 base and the J gene lost 7 bases, with 12 bases spanning the gap. The CDR3 DNA reads TGTGCCAGCAGCTTGTCCCTAGCAGGTAATGAGCAGTTCTTC. It encodes CASSLSLAGNEQFF.